One and the same sample provided the 26 T cell receptor beta chains below, sequenced in a study of identical twins (TCRdb year 2016). Preparation of the library involved 5' RACE. The sequencer listed for this sample is Illumina HiSeq 2000. The public reads were reprocessed in TCRdb via fastp at Q25 and MiXCR, keeping in-frame beta chains. Rows are unified per CDR3 protein, each entry keeping the most common DNA and genes. Across this sample there are about 220,000 distinct CDR3 sequences, with 5% to 7% seen only once. More than 14% of the sample is in the top ten clones. These data also formed part of another study, on T cells expressing NK-cell markers.

The specimen sequenced was CD8+ T cells sorted from blood. These receptor sequences come from a woman aged 18 to 35 in good health.

The CDR3 loop is CASTTDGETPYNEQFF. In nucleotides, the CDR3 is TGTGCCAGCACCACTGACGGGGAGACACCTTACAATGAGCAGTTCTTC. The V and J genes are TRBV9 and TRBJ2-1; D is perhaps TRBD2 (5 bases). CDR1 and CDR2 from the germline V gene are SGDLS and YYNGEE. The CDR3 runs to 16 residues. Between the trimmed V and J ends, which lost 6 bases and 4 bases, there was a span of 20 bases.

CDR3 in DNA: TGTGCCAGCAGTCTTGGCGTCGCACAAGAGACCCAGTACTTC. Amino acid sequence: CASSLGVAQETQYF. The chain employs TRBV6-5 and TRBJ2-5; the D is unclear. Germline loops: CDR1 MNHEY, CDR2 SVGAGI. The CDR3 spans 14 residues. Trimming took off 5 bases at V and 2 bases at J, with 12 bases between the two ends.

On this clonotype: One end of the junction is discordant with germline, which a read error may explain. V and J are TRBV5-6 and TRBJ2-4; tentative D call: TRBD2 (6 bases). Germline V gene data show CDR1 as SGHDT and CDR2 as YYEEEE. The CDR3 runs to 16 residues. The CDR3 sequence: CASRGGVGTAGNVQYF. The CDR3 DNA reads as TGTGCCAGCAGGGGCGGGGTTGGAACTGCGGGAAACGTTCAGTACTTC.

This clonotype turned up a few times. The genes are TRBV7-2 and TRBJ1-1; 8 nucleotides align to TRBD1. This CDR3 contains 16 residues. V was clipped by 6 bases and J by 0 bases; unmatched bases: 9. Looked up from germline, CDR1 is SGHTA and CDR2 is FQGNSA. CDR3 nucleotide sequence: TGTGCCAGCAGAGACCCGGGACAGGCTCTGAACACTGAAGCTTTCTTT. Protein sequence: CASRDPGQALNTEAFF.

The chain uses TRBV24-1 and TRBJ2-3; 7 bases are shared with TRBD2. V dropped 3 bases and J dropped 4; count of bases not matched to a gene: 3. The V gene's germline CDR1 is KGHDR and CDR2 SFDVKD. The CDR3 runs 14 residues. CDR3 loop: CATSDAGEADTQYF. The CDR3, as DNA: TGTGCCACCAGTGATGCGGGAGAAGCAGATACGCAGTATTTT.

This clonotype was observed at least ten times. The chain combines TRBV9 with TRBJ2-1; 10 bases are shared with TRBD1. The CDR3 loop spans 15 amino acids. Germline CDR1 SGDLS, CDR2 YYNGEE. V lost 4 bases, J lost 12 bases, and 13 bases stayed unmatched. The CDR3 nucleotides read TGTGCCAGCAGCCTTGGGGACAGGGGCCTGCTAGGGCAGTTCTTC. As protein: CASSLGDRGLLGQFF.

The rearrangement links TRBV3-1 to TRBJ2-3, with D perhaps TRBD2 (7 bases). V dropped 0 bases and J dropped 4 bases, with 17 bases sitting between them. The CDR3 sequence is 17 residues long. Germline V gene data show CDR1 as LGHDT and CDR2 as YNNKEL (reference sequence). CDR3 sequence: CASSQDPRGGDSDTQYF. DNA for the CDR3: TGTGCCAGCAGCCAAGACCCTAGGGGGGGGGATTCAGATACGCAGTATTTT.

The V call is TRBV7-8, the J call TRBJ1-1; TRBD1 might be the D (6 bases). Trimming pared 4 bases from V and 7 bases from J, leaving 16 bases between. Germline values: CDR1 SGHVS, CDR2 FQNEAQ. The CDR3 length is 14 residues. CDR3 residues: CASSSTFEDSEAFF. CDR3 nucleotide sequence: TGTGCCAGCAGCTCCACTTTTGAGGACAGTGAAGCTTTCTTT.

The gene calls are TRBV4-1 and TRBJ2-7, with 10 bases matching TRBD1. CDR1 and CDR2 (germline): MGHRA, YSYEKL. V lost 1 base to trimming and J lost 2 bases; unmatched junction nucleotides: 8. The CDR3 length is 17 residues. CDR3 in DNA: TGCGCCAGCAGCCAAGCTGACCGACAGGGGGCTACCTACGAGCAGTACTTC. Its translation is CASSQADRQGATYEQYF.

This sequence joins TRBV25-1 and TRBJ2-1; D not certain. Between the trimmed V and J ends, which lost 2 bases and 8 bases, there was a span of 10 bases. Germline V gene lookup returns CDR1 MGHDK and CDR2 SYGVNS. The CDR3 is made up of 13 amino acids. CDR3 protein: CASSERGSDEQFF. CDR3 in DNA: TGTGCCAGCAGTGAACGTGGTTCCGATGAGCAGTTCTTC.

This clonotype appeared many times. The chain combines TRBV7-9 with TRBJ2-7, with 8 bases fitting TRBD2. V shed 1 base and J 2 bases; nucleotides not matched to a gene: 4. The CDR3 has 15 residues. Germline lookup yields CDR1 SEHNR and CDR2 FQNEAQ (reference sequence). Here the CDR3 reads CASSLGTSFTYEQYF. In nucleotides, the CDR3 is TGTGCCAGCAGCTTAGGGACTAGCTTCACCTACGAGCAGTACTTC. Based on the CDR3 plus reference TRBV7-9 and TRBJ2-7, the full variable domain is DTGVSQNPRHKITKRGQNVTFRCDPISEHNRLYWYRQTLGQGPEFLTYFQNEAQLEKSRLLSDRFSAERPKGSFSTLEIQRTEQGDSAMYLCASSLGTSFTYEQYFGPGTRLTVT.

In this sample, this clonotype turned up many times. J is TRBJ2-3 and V is TRBV10-3; D is unresolved. This CDR3 is built from 15 residues. Germline assignment: CDR1 ENHRY and CDR2 SYGVKD. V gave up 4 bases and J gave up 0 bases, with 11 bases separating them. The CDR3 region has the DNA TGTGCCATCAGTGGAATTGAACCTAGCACAGATACGCAGTATTTT. Translating it yields CAISGIEPSTDTQYF.

The chain is built from TRBV7-8 and TRBJ2-7; TRBD2 aligns across 12 bases. The CDR3 totals 18 residues. V trimming: 1 base; J trimming: 0 bases; junction bases outside the gene matches: 7. CDR1 and CDR2 from the germline V gene are SGHVS and FQNEAQ. CDR3 DNA: TGTGCCAGCAGCTTAGGGAGACTAGCGGGAGAGGTCTCCTACGAGCAGTACTTC. Translated: CASSLGRLAGEVSYEQYF.

This clonotype was observed many times. The J gene is TRBJ2-7, the V gene TRBV12-3 or TRBV12-4; tentative D call: TRBD2 (5 bases). V lost 6 bases and J lost 4, with 22 bases in between. The CDR3 is made up of 16 amino acids. The CDR3 spells CASSNLISWEWYEQYF. CDR3 DNA sequence: TGTGCCAGCAGCAACCTTATATCGTGGGAGTGGTACGAGCAGTACTTC.

The chain is built from TRBV15 and TRBJ2-3; TRBD2 matches at 9 bases. The CDR3 is 15 residues long. Germline V gives CDR1 LNHNV, CDR2 YYDKDF (reference sequence). J gave up 0 bases and V 7 bases, and 5 bases lay outside the gene matches. CDR3 nucleotides: TGTGCCACCACCTCTAGCGGGGTGAGCACAGATACGCAGTATTTT. Protein sequence: CATTSSGVSTDTQYF.

This clonotype appeared many times. V is TRBV7-8 and J is TRBJ2-3; D is uncertain. The CDR3 totals 12 residues. CDR1 is SGHVS and CDR2 is FQNEAQ in the germline V gene. The germline V and J ends were trimmed by 5 bases and 2 bases, with 5 bases remaining between them. The CDR3 nucleotides are TGTGCCAGCAGCCGATACACAGATACGCAGTATTTT. It yields the protein CASSRYTDTQYF. Variable domain in full (rest from reference TRBV7-8 and TRBJ2-3): GAGVSQSPRYKVAKRGQDVALRCDPISGHVSLFWYQQALGQGPEFLTYFQNEAQLDKSGLPSDRFFAERPEGSVSTLKIQRTQQEDSAVYLCASSRYTDTQYFGPGTRLTVL.

The chain employs TRBV13 and TRBJ2-7; 9 bases fit TRBD2. The CDR3 consists of 13 residues. The V gene end was trimmed by 3 bases and the J gene end by 7 bases; junction bases not matched to a gene: 4. Germline-derived CDR1 and CDR2 are PRHDT and FYEKMQ (reference sequence). CDR3 amino acids: CASSFSGSGEQYF. CDR3 DNA sequence: TGTGCCAGCAGCTTTAGCGGGAGTGGAGAGCAGTACTTC.

The genes are TRBV20-1 and TRBJ2-7; 12 bases are shared with TRBD2. The germline V gene encodes CDR1 DFQATT and CDR2 SNEGSKA (reference sequence). The V gene end was trimmed by 0 bases and the J gene end by 1 base; junction bases not matched to a gene: 7. CDR3 length equals 17 residues. CDR3: CSARETSGSMGSYEQYF. The DNA for the CDR3 is TGCAGTGCTAGAGAGACTAGCGGGAGTATGGGATCCTACGAGCAGTACTTC.

In this sample, this clonotype turned up many times. The J gene is TRBJ1-2, the V gene TRBV9, with 11 bases lining up with TRBD1. There are 14 residues in the CDR3. V lost 2 bases, J lost 8 bases, and 5 bases stayed unmatched. Germline V gene lookup returns CDR1 SGDLS and CDR2 YYNGEE. CDR3 sequence reads: CASSVSGDRGGYTF. For the CDR3, the DNA is TGTGCCAGCAGCGTGTCCGGGGACAGGGGGGGCTACACCTTC. Filled out from reference TRBV9 and TRBJ1-2, the complete variable domain reads DSGVTQTPKHLITATGQRVTLRCSPRSGDLSVYWYQQSLDQGLQFLIQYYNGEERAKGNILERFSAQQFPDLHSELNLSSLELGDSALYFCASSVSGDRGGYTFGSGTRLTVV.

This chain connects TRBV10-2 to TRBJ2-7; D is perhaps TRBD1 or TRBD2 (5 bases each). Trimming stripped 2 bases from V and 2 bases from J, with 16 bases between. Germline values: CDR1 WSHSY, CDR2 SAAADI. This CDR3 is 16 amino acids long. CDR3 amino acids: CASSEIDWDGAYEQYF. DNA for the CDR3: TGCGCCAGCAGTGAGATAGATTGGGACGGAGCCTACGAGCAGTACTTC.

This clonotype occurred a few times. The genes are TRBV18 and TRBJ2-7; D call uncertain. Trimming took 5 bases from V and 2 from J, leaving 7 bases between them. The germline gives CDR1 KGHSH, CDR2 LQKENI. The CDR3 spans 12 residues. CDR3 in DNA: TGTGCCAGCTCAGGTACCACCTACGAGCAGTACTTC. Amino acid sequence: CASSGTTYEQYF.

V and J are TRBV12-3 or TRBV12-4 and TRBJ2-7; D remains unclear. The CDR3 spans 12 residues. Trimming stripped 4 bases from V and 2 bases from J, with 6 bases between. DNA for the CDR3: TGTGCCAGCAGTTGGTCGCCCTACGAGCAGTACTTC. This codes for CASSWSPYEQYF.

This clonotype came up a few times. The chain combines TRBV7-9 with TRBJ1-1, with 7 bases that match TRBD1. Germline trimming cut 0 bases from V and 9 bases from J; bases unmatched to any gene: 7. CDR1 is SEHNR and CDR2 is FQNEAQ in the germline V gene (reference sequence). The CDR3 spans 14 residues. Here the CDR3 reads CASSLATGVLKAFF. The DNA of the CDR3 is TGTGCCAGCAGCTTAGCCACAGGGGTTCTAAAAGCTTTCTTT.

The CDR3 is CARSPGVTYEQYF. The CDR3 nucleotides read TGTGCCAGGAGCCCCGGCGTAACCTACGAGCAGTACTTC. J is TRBJ2-7 and V is TRBV5-6; D ambiguous. CDR1 is SGHDT and CDR2 is YYEEEE in the germline V gene. V was pared by 8 bases and J by 2 bases, with 14 bases between. The CDR3 runs to 13 residues. Complete variable domain (other parts from reference TRBV5-6 and TRBJ2-7): DAGVTQSPTHLIKTRGQQVTLRCSPKSGHDTVSWYQQALGQGPQFIFQYYEEEERQRGNFPDRFSGHQFPNYSSELNVNALLLGDSALYLCARSPGVTYEQYFGPGTRLTVT.

This clonotype was picked up many times. The chain uses TRBV24-1 and TRBJ2-7; perhaps TRBD2 as D (7 bases). The CDR3 is made up of 14 amino acids. Trimming took off 6 bases at V and 3 bases at J, with 14 bases between the two ends. From germline, CDR1 is KGHDR and CDR2 SFDVKD. The CDR3 spells CATSPGGPFYEQYF. CDR3 sequence (DNA): TGTGCCACCAGTCCCGGGGGGCCGTTCTACGAGCAGTACTTC.

This clonotype was recorded at least ten times. V gene TRBV7-2 combines with J gene TRBJ2-2; D possibly corresponds to TRBD2 (5 bases). Trimming took 2 bases from V and 5 from J, leaving 12 bases between them. The CDR3 runs 15 residues. The germline V gene encodes CDR1 SGHTA and CDR2 FQGNSA. CDR3 loop: CASSLFYGLTGELFF. The CDR3 DNA sequence: TGTGCCAGCAGCTTATTCTACGGACTGACCGGGGAGCTGTTTTTT. Based on the CDR3 plus reference TRBV7-2 and TRBJ2-2, the full variable domain is GAGVSQSPSNKVTEKGKDVELRCDPISGHTALYWYRQSLGQGLEFLIYFQGNSAPDKSGLPSDRFSAERTGGSVSTLTIQRTQQEDSAVYLCASSLFYGLTGELFFGEGSRLTVL.